This T cell receptor (beta chain) was recorded in a study of blood T cells in healthy people across ages. With a J-beta primer mix and a sample-barcoded 5' primer, a second PCR ran about 6 to 11 cycles. TCRdb reprocessed the 5' RACE reads via MiXCR and lists one record per CDR3 protein. The table has about 730,000 distinct CDR3 sequences, around 46% seen once. Germline V gives CDR1 PRHDT, CDR2 FYEKMQ (reference sequence). V gave up 4 bases and J gave up 2 bases; unmatched junction bases: 8. The CDR3 spans 16 residues. The clonotype was recovered from a woman aged 55-70 years in good health. Sequenced sample: blood. The rearrangement links TRBV13 to TRBJ2-3; 8 bases are a match to TRBD2. The CDR3, as DNA: TGTGCCAGCAGCTCCCCCGGACTAGCCCCCACAGATACGCAGTATTTT. Its translation: CASSSPGLAPTDTQYF.